A few counts support the clone carrying this T cell receptor beta chain. Specified time point: patch test 2, 6 weeks after DPC sensitization. Treatment denoted: therapeutic diphenylcyclopropenone sensitization with weekly scalp DPC. These data come from a study of human T cells and chemical hapten exposure. As for the study in general: The scalp of each patient received a weekly diphenylcyclopropenone dose for the full approximately 22-week study.

Between the trimmed V and J ends, which lost 1 base and 0 bases, there was a span of 11 bases. This CDR3 comprises 16 residues. Per the germline V gene, CDR1 is SGHNT and CDR2 is YENEEA. In the source study's methods: Sample TCR totals centred on a median of around 95,000, ranging about 23,224 to 690,600. TCRdb re-called the RACE reads through MiXCR, storing one row per CDR3 protein. TCRdb, not the authors, supplied the V and J calls. Of approximately 350,000 distinct CDR3 sequences in the sample, about 6% were seen once. The sample was whole blood, taken in connection with sensitization to the hapten diphenylcyclopropenone (DPC). The TCR comes from a woman aged 18-29 years with alopecia areata. Some clones in this sample may be carry-over from other donors' samples. The chain joins TRBV11-3 to TRBJ2-3; D unresolved. This CDR3 reads CASSLGAGWSTDTQYF. Here the CDR3 DNA reads TGTGCCAGCAGCTTAGGGGCAGGCTGGAGCACAGATACGCAGTATTTT.